This record concerns one TCR beta chain sequence. Its specificity is not known. The CDR3 sequence is 15 residues long. In germline, CDR1 is SGHRS, CDR2 YFSETQ. The ends were cut back, 3 bases at V and 4 bases at J, with 15 bases in the middle. The sample is drawn from a study of T cell responses to AZD1222 COVID-19 vaccine. TCRdb's copy holds only in-frame clones and misses some; the assay was immunoSEQ multiplex PCR. The table shows 100,000 to 150,000 clones, with around 92% occurring only once. Study observations and caveats: CD4 TCRs associated with vaccination spanned spike, dominating at 160-218 and 743-854.

The sample consisted of peripheral blood, taken 28 days after the second AZD1222 dose. The sequence derives from an adult who received the AZD1222 COVID-19 vaccine. This chain joins TRBV5-1 and TRBJ2-3, with D possibly being TRBD2 (7 bases). This chain's CDR3 is CASSSSGGLADTQYF. DNA for the CDR3: TGCGCCAGCAGCTCCTCCGGGGGGCTGGCAGATACGCAGTATTTT.